The clone carrying this T cell receptor beta chain was counted a few times. These data come from a study of control samples from healthy donors and cancer patients. Trimming cost V 6 bases and J 6 bases, with 8 bases left between them. Germline-derived CDR1 and CDR2 are MNHEY and SVGAGI. The CDR3 length is 11 residues. Produced via immunoSEQ multiplex PCR; TCRdb's table is partial and in-frame only. This sample has 110,000 or so clones; about 80% occur once, and the top ten carry approximately 7%. This sequence joins TRBV6-5 and TRBJ1-2; D might be TRBD1 (6 bases). The material sequenced was blood. The sequence was obtained from a man between 18 and 29 years old in good health. The CDR3, as DNA: TGTGCCAGCAGGCGGGGGCATGGCTACACCTTC. Its protein product is CASRRGHGYTF.